Listed here is a single TCR beta chain. This receptor's antigen is unknown. One end of the junction fails to match germline, which may point to a read error. The sample's time point label, in plain terms: sample taken at primary tumor resection. Whole RNA extracted from tumor and nontumor lung tissue, or from cryopreserved PBMC samples, was used for TCR sequencing without cell sorting. The donors were some 76 patients from the lung TRACERx cohort who had early-stage, untreated non-small cell lung cancer. Only patients for whom sufficient RNA was available from at least two tumor regions were selected for TCR sequencing. The method was 5' RACE. The sequencer was a NextSeq 500. The TCR library protocol attached a unique molecular identifier to each TCR cDNA molecule to allow correction of PCR and sequencing errors. Turning to the authors' computational methods: TCR identification, UMI-based error correction and CDR3 extraction were all carried out with Decombinator tools. TCRs above a frequency of 2 per 1,000, corresponding to the top 1% of the tumor frequency distribution, were defined as expanded. Each repertoire was subsampled 100 times to 5,000 TCRs, after which Renyi diversity was computed with the R vegan package. To build CDR3 similarity networks, amino acid triplet string-kernel similarity was used, and CDR3s were connected when their pairwise similarity was above 0.82. TCRdb reprocessing: public reads trimmed at Q25 with fastp, clones called with MiXCR, in-frame beta chains kept. Rows are combined by CDR3 protein, so each entry shows the most common genes and DNA. These V and J calls are TCRdb output, not the study's own analysis. For this sample there are tens of thousands of distinct CDR3 sequences; around 7% appear just once. 25% to 35% of the sample rests with the top ten.

The data originate from a study of spatial heterogeneity in lung cancer (dated by TCRdb to between 2019 and 2020). For context, the study as a whole: Beta-chain transcripts were consistently detected in greater numbers than alpha-chain transcripts, which likely reflects a higher abundance of beta-chain transcripts. In the raw uncorrected reads, each unique combination of TCR and UMI appeared more than ten times on average. In non-small cell lung cancer, the study made a quantitative comparison of TCR alpha and beta repertoires among multiple tumor regions, matched nontumor lung and blood. Nonsynonymous mutation counts, determined by whole-exome sequencing of tumor tissue, were related to TCR repertoire features. Both alpha and beta chains were TCR-sequenced in samples taken at surgery, namely 220 tumor regions, more than 62 matched nontumor lung samples and some 53 PBMC samples. The paper as a whole reports these results and caveats: Ubiquitous expanded tumor TCRs were found in blood more often at tumor resection than at routine follow-up. Confirming at a functional level the hypothesis that regional TCRs recognize regional mutations was considered to require additional single-cell paired TCR alpha and beta sequencing.

Sample: PBMCs, taken at surgery. The sequence was obtained from a male donor with early-stage non-small cell lung cancer.

CDR3 loop: CVSSDPPDRGETEAFF. DNA sequence: TGTGTCAGCAGTGACCCTCCCGACAGGGGAGAAACTGAAGCTTTCTTT. The chain employs TRBV6-4 and TRBJ1-1; 8 bases in the junction line up with TRBD1. Via the germline V gene, CDR1 is MRHNA and CDR2 SNTAGT. From the cysteine up to the phenylalanine, the CDR3 has a length of 16 residues. Only the CDR3 part of the read is kept: 48 bases, read in frame from the first base.